One and the same sample provided the 24 T cell receptor beta chains below, sequenced in a study of cytomegalovirus exposure and HLA in healthy donors. Primers for the PCR totalled 60 Vbeta and 13 Jbeta. Repertoires were generated with immunoSEQ multiplex PCR, while TCRdb's copy carries only in-frame clones and drops some. Among around 94,000 clones listed, approximately 87% were seen once. Sequencing was performed on PBMCs. Receptors originate from a man in his forties in good health and CMV-seronegative.

V and J are TRBV2 and TRBJ2-1, with 7 nucleotides matching TRBD2. V lost 5 bases and J lost 0; bases outside the gene matches: 7. The germline V gene encodes CDR1 SNHLY and CDR2 FYNNEI. The CDR3 runs to 16 residues. CDR3 nucleotide sequence: TGTGCCAGCAGTAACGTAGCGGGTGGCTCCTACAATGAGCAGTTCTTC. It encodes CASSNVAGGSYNEQFF.

In its sample, this clone was seen once. This sequence joins TRBV15 and TRBJ2-3; 7 bases fit TRBD1. Germline assignment: CDR1 LNHNV and CDR2 YYDKDF (reference sequence). This CDR3 is built from 18 residues. V gave up 1 base and J gave up 2 bases; unmatched junction bases: 12. The CDR3 sequence: CATSRGRQGGWTTDTQYF. In nucleotides, the CDR3 is TGTGCCACCAGCAGAGGCAGACAGGGTGGGTGGACCACAGATACGCAGTATTTT.

The chain employs TRBV6-1 and TRBJ2-7, with D perhaps TRBD1 (6 bases). Germline assignment: CDR1 MNHNS and CDR2 SASEGT. CDR3 size: 16 residues. V dropped 2 bases and J dropped 5 bases, with 19 bases sitting between them. For the CDR3, the DNA is TGTGCCAGCAGTGAATACGACAGGCAGGGGCTCGACGAGCAGTACTTC. The encoded protein is CASSEYDRQGLDEQYF.

This chain connects TRBV2 to TRBJ2-1; 8 positions match TRBD1. The CDR3 sequence is 14 residues long. Unmatched junction bases numbered 15, after V lost 4 bases and J lost 16 bases. In germline, CDR1 is SNHLY, CDR2 FYNNEI. The CDR3 region is CASSGSGQASTYFF. CDR3 DNA: TGTGCCAGCAGTGGATCGGGACAGGCGAGTACTTATTTCTTC.

The rearrangement links TRBV4-3 to TRBJ2-1, with D perhaps matching TRBD2 (7 bases). The length of the CDR3 is 18 residues. Germline CDR1 LGHNA, CDR2 YSLEER. The V gene lost 1 base and the J gene lost 2 bases, with 18 bases spanning the gap. The CDR3 nucleotides read TGCGCCAGCAGCCAAGTGTTAGGGGGGGTTAGTCCCTACAATGAGCAGTTCTTC. Protein sequence: CASSQVLGGVSPYNEQFF.

This chain joins TRBV27 and TRBJ2-5, with 9 bases identical to TRBD1. The ends lost 5 bases at V and 7 bases at J; junction bases unmatched: 11. This CDR3 has 15 amino acids. Germline V gene sequence: CDR1 MNHEY, CDR2 SMNVEV (reference sequence). The CDR3 DNA reads TGTGCCAGCAGTATCCCACCGGGACAGGGAGGGACCCAGTACTTC. Its translation: CASSIPPGQGGTQYF.

This clone appeared a few times. The rearrangement uses TRBV2 and TRBJ1-5; 10 bases fit TRBD1. The trim removed 8 bases at V and 4 bases at J, leaving 8 bases unmatched. The length of the CDR3 is 15 residues. Germline CDR1 reads SNHLY; CDR2 reads FYNNEI. The CDR3 bases are TGTGCCAGCGAAAAGGACAGGGGGGGTAATCAGCCCCAGCATTTT. This gives the protein CASEKDRGGNQPQHF.

V gene TRBV2 combines with J gene TRBJ1-5; D is unclear. Germline-derived CDR1 and CDR2 are SNHLY and FYNNEI. CDR3 length: 14 residues. The germline V and J ends were trimmed by 4 bases and 7 bases, with 14 bases remaining between them. DNA of the CDR3: TGTGCCAGCAGTGGGTCGAGGACGGGACAGCCCCAGCATTTT. As protein: CASSGSRTGQPQHF.

The CDR3 reads CASSLQRGVADTQYF. The CDR3 DNA follows: TGCGCCAGCAGCTTGCAGCGGGGGGTAGCAGATACGCAGTATTTT. The rearrangement joins TRBV5-1 to TRBJ2-3; TRBD2 matches 9 bases. This CDR3 is built from 15 residues. The germline CDR1 and CDR2 sequences are SGHRS and YFSETQ. V lost 1 base and J lost 4; bases outside the gene matches: 4.

This rearrangement joins TRBV9 to TRBJ2-3; D might be TRBD1 (6 bases). V lost 0 bases, J lost 0 bases, and 11 bases lay in between. The germline V gene encodes CDR1 SGDLS and CDR2 YYNGEE. The CDR3 is 16 amino acids. Here the CDR3 reads CASSVGPGTSTDTQYF. The CDR3 DNA reads TGTGCCAGCAGCGTAGGTCCCGGGACAAGCACAGATACGCAGTATTTT.

The chain links TRBV6-6 to TRBJ2-7; the match to TRBD1 covers 8 bases. V lost 2 bases and J lost 5; bases outside the gene matches: 5. From germline, CDR1 is MNHNY and CDR2 SVGAGI (reference sequence). The CDR3 length is 14 residues. The CDR3 spells CASSYAGQADEQYF. In nucleotides, the CDR3 is TGTGCCAGCAGTTACGCGGGACAGGCGGACGAGCAGTACTTC.

The rearrangement links TRBV9 to TRBJ2-3; D gene uncertain. The CDR3 has 12 residues. CDR1 SGDLS and CDR2 YYNGEE come from the germline V gene. V was trimmed by 3 bases and J by 5 bases, leaving 7 bases between them. CDR3 region: CASSASRDTQYF. In DNA, the CDR3 is TGTGCCAGCAGCGCTAGTAGAGATACGCAGTATTTT.

This clone has a single count. The V and J genes are TRBV9 and TRBJ2-2; D gene unclear. V was shortened by 3 bases and J by 0 bases, with 12 bases between the two germline ends. Germline loops: CDR1 SGDLS, CDR2 YYNGEE. The CDR3 has 16 residues. The CDR3: CASSGGFQANTGELFF. The CDR3 DNA is TGTGCCAGCAGCGGTGGTTTCCAGGCGAACACCGGGGAGCTGTTTTTT.

This rearrangement joins TRBV12-2 to TRBJ2-7; the listed D gene, TRBD2, was not tested against the DNA. TRBV12-2 is a listed pseudogene. The CDR3 is made up of 14 amino acids. CDR3 loop: CASRLEGRDYEQYF. The CDR3 DNA follows: TGTGCAAGTCGCTTAGAGGGGAGGGACTACGAGCAGTACTTC.

The rearrangement joins TRBV6-5 to TRBJ1-6; no definite D call. Trimming removed 2 bases from V and 8 bases from J, with 13 bases in between. CDR3 length: 15 residues. CDR1 MNHEY and CDR2 SVGAGI come from the germline V gene. CDR3 in DNA: TGTGCCAGCAGTTACGTGAGGGTGGGAGATTCACCCCTCCACTTT. This sequence encodes CASSYVRVGDSPLHF.

This chain joins TRBV11-2 and TRBJ1-1; 8 bases map to TRBD1. V lost 4 bases and J lost 6; bases outside the gene matches: 10. This CDR3 contains 15 residues. In germline, CDR1 is SGHAT, CDR2 FQNNGV. The CDR3 protein is CASSSTDRAMAEAFF. As DNA, the CDR3 is TGTGCCAGCAGCTCAACGGACAGGGCGATGGCTGAAGCTTTCTTT.

The gene calls are TRBV5-1 and TRBJ1-1; possibly TRBD1 for D (6 bases). The germline V gene encodes CDR1 SGHRS and CDR2 YFSETQ. The CDR3 is 14 amino acids. V was pared by 4 bases and J by 1 base, with 11 bases between. CDR3 loop: CASSLGGQNTEAFF. The CDR3 DNA follows: TGCGCCAGCAGCCTGGGGGGACAGAACACTGAAGCTTTCTTT.

CDR3 protein: CASSPSRVAEQYF. The CDR3 DNA reads as TGTGCCAGTAGTCCTAGCAGAGTCGCCGAGCAGTACTTC. The J gene is TRBJ2-7, the V gene TRBV19, with a tentative D call TRBD2 (5 bases). The CDR3 spans 13 residues. The ends were cut back, 5 bases at V and 6 bases at J, with 14 bases in the middle. Germline V gene lookup returns CDR1 LNHDA and CDR2 SQIVND (reference sequence).

This rearrangement joins TRBV29-1 to TRBJ1-2, with TRBD1 as a possible D gene (5 bases). Germline V lookup: CDR1 SQVTM, CDR2 ANQGSEA. This CDR3 has 13 amino acids. V was trimmed by 6 bases and J by 4 bases, leaving 15 bases between them. The CDR3 nucleotides are TGCAGCGTCATAACCGACAGCATCTATGGCTACACCTTC. This codes for CSVITDSIYGYTF.

The chain couples TRBV27 to TRBJ2-2, with TRBD1 matching over 7 bases. After removal of 0 bases from V and 5 bases from J, the junction contained 6 bases not matched to a gene. CDR1 and CDR2 (germline): MNHEY, SMNVEV (reference sequence). The CDR3 has 16 amino acids. The CDR3 nucleotides read TGTGCCAGCAGTTTATCAAACCCAGGGGGAACCGGGGAGCTGTTTTTT. Translation gives CASSLSNPGGTGELFF.

The rearrangement joins TRBV4-1 to TRBJ1-3; no clear D. This CDR3 comprises 15 residues. V gave up 0 bases and J gave up 0 bases, with 6 bases separating them. Per the germline V gene, CDR1 is MGHRA and CDR2 is YSYEKL. Here the CDR3 reads CASSQDRDSGNTIYF. Here the CDR3 DNA reads TGCGCCAGCAGCCAAGATCGGGACTCTGGAAACACCATATATTTT.

This chain uses TRBV6-6 with TRBJ1-1; D possibly corresponds to TRBD1 (6 bases). The V gene lost 7 bases and the J gene lost 1 base, with 13 bases spanning the gap. The germline CDR1 and CDR2 sequences are MNHNY and SVGAGI (reference sequence). The length of the CDR3 is 14 residues. CDR3: CASTPDRPNTEAFF. The CDR3 nucleotides read TGTGCCAGCACCCCGGACAGACCGAACACTGAAGCTTTCTTT.

V and J are TRBV5-4 and TRBJ2-1, with 8 bases that match TRBD2. The trim removed 2 bases at V and 7 bases at J, leaving 8 bases unmatched. Per germline, CDR1 SGHNT and CDR2 YYREEE (reference sequence). The CDR3 consists of 15 residues. CDR3 bases: TGTGCCAGCAGCTTAGACCCTGGCGGGAGGAATGAGCAGTTCTTC. It codes for CASSLDPGGRNEQFF.

This chain links TRBV6-6 with TRBJ2-5, with 9 positions matching TRBD2. This CDR3 has 13 amino acids. V was pared by 4 bases and J by 9 bases, with 6 bases of the junction left unmatched. Germline V gene lookup returns CDR1 MNHNY and CDR2 SVGAGI (reference sequence). The CDR3, as DNA: TGTGCCAGCAGTTCTCTAGCGGGGAGGGCCCAGTACTTC. Protein product: CASSSLAGRAQYF.